This T cell receptor beta chain appears in the sequencing data of a study of blood T cell repertoires in COVID-19 (dated by TCRdb to the early 2020s). Looking at the study overall: Collaborator samples came from the United States, Italy and Spain and covered acute and convalescent phases of COVID-19. The material from the prospective study consisted of cDNA or gDNA derived from T cells, B-cell-depleted T cells, or PBMCs. Deeply sampled blood TCRbeta repertoires from subjects exposed to, actively infected with, or recovered from COVID-19 were included in the dataset. The repertoires were released in a freely available public database intended as a resource for research on the immune response to SARS-CoV-2. The samples were drawn from the first 160 participants of the ongoing ImmuneRACE study and from some 1,300 subjects provided by 6 global collaborators. Sample metadata almost always included a de-identified subject ID, COVID-19 status, age in years and sex. Where HLA class I and class II types were available, the types were taken from metadata supplied by the sample provider, not from assay-based typing. Overall study results and their limits: Clinical and demographic metadata were provided uncurated, with the amount varying by source and participant.

The collaborating institutions used their own protocols to collect whole blood in K2EDTA tubes. For TCRbeta analysis, collaborators shipped samples in one of three forms: frozen whole blood, isolated PBMCs, or DNA extracted from either of those sample types. Via the germline V gene (reference sequence), CDR1 is MNHEY and CDR2 SMNVEV. V is cut back by 1 base and J by 3 bases, with 10 bases in the junction unmatched. From the cysteine up to the phenylalanine, the CDR3 has a length of 17 residues. Here the CDR3 DNA is all that survives: 51 bases in frame from base 1. TCRbeta CDR3 regions were amplified from genomic DNA using the immunoSEQ Assay, a bias-controlled multiplex PCR. Turning to the authors' computational methods: The number of nucleated cells in each sample was estimated by amplification of reference gene primers within the assay. To quantify the absolute abundance of each unique TCRbeta CDR3 rearrangement, sequence reads were collapsed and filtered. For each sample, productive Simpson clonality was calculated as the square root of Simpson's diversity index over productive rearrangements. The source is immuneACCESS, and TCRdb retained only in-frame sequences with V and J called. Part of the clones is not carried over; for the studies checked, unresolved V genes explain less than half of this, and the remainder is unexplained. The V and J calls and clone size are taken from that table; D and trimming were inferred from the DNA. This sample gives 97,000 or so clones in total; about nine tenths of them show up just once. The top ten constitute 1.5% to 2% of the sample.

In the case of this clone: This receptor's antigen is unknown. Base qualities are not recorded, but no much larger clone differs from it by a single base.

This receptor chain uses TRBV27 and TRBJ2-3; 7 nucleotides in the junction match TRBD2. The material sequenced was peripheral blood. The sequence was collected from a man aged 60-69 years with acute or convalescent COVID-19. The CDR3 protein is CASSLYPRAGLTDTQYF. The nucleotides read TGTGCCAGCAGTTTATACCCACGAGCGGGGCTTACAGATACGCAGTATTTT.